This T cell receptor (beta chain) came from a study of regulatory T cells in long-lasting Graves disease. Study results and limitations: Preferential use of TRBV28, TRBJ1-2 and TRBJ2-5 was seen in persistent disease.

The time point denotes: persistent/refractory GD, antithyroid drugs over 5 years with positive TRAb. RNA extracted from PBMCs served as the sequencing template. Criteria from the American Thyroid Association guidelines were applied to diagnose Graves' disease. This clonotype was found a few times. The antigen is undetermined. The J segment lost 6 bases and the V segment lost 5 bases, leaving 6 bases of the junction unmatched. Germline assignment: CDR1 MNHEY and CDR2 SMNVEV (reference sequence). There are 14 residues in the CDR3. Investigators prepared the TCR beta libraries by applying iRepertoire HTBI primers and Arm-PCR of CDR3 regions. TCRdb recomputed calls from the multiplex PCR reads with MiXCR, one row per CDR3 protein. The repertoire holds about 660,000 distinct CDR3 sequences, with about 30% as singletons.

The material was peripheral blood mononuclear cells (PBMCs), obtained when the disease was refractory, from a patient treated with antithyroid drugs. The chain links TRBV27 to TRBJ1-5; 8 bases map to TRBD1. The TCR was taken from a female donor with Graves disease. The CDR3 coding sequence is TGTGCCAGCAGTCCATCAGGGGGCGGTCAGCCCCAGCATTTT. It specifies CASSPSGGGQPQHF.